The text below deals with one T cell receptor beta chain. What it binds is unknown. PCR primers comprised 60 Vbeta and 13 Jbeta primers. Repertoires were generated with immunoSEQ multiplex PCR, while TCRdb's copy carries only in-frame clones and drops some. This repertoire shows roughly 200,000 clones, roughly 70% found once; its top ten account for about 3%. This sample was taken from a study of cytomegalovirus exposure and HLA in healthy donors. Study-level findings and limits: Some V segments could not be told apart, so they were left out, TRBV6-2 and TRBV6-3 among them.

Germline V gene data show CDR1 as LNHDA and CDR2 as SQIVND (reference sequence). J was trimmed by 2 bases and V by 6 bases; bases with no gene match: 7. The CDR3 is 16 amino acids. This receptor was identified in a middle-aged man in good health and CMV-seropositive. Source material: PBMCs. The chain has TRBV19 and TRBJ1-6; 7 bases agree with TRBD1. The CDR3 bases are TGTGCCAGTAGGACGACTGGGACAGCCTATAATTCACCCCTCCACTTT. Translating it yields CASRTTGTAYNSPLHF.